The T cell receptor beta chain described here comes from a study of cytomegalovirus exposure and HLA in healthy donors. Looking at the study overall: From donors who were HLA-typed, an early data release held 80 million or so unique TCRs.

The table lists this clone with a few counts. Its cognate antigen is unknown. The PCR made use of 60 Vbeta and 13 Jbeta primers. Measured with immunoSEQ multiplex PCR; TCRdb has only the in-frame clones, and not every one. The data show roughly 69,000 clones, roughly 67% seen once. General study findings and limits: Later genetic work tied a missense DCLRE1C variant to beta-chain V and J trimming. Reportedly, TCR beta sequences accurately predicted HLA-A and HLA-B alleles in most subjects. Rates of TCR association differed by HLA locus in a later analysis, with DRB1 highest and HLA-C lowest.

CDR1 and CDR2 (germline): SGHNT, YYREEE (reference sequence). The CDR3 is 16 residues long. J was trimmed by 7 bases and V by 0 bases; bases with no gene match: 8. Material: PBMCs. The chain links TRBV5-4 to TRBJ2-3; 10 nucleotides align to TRBD2. The TCR comes from a man aged 50-60 years in good health and CMV-seronegative. CDR3 in DNA: TGTGCCAGCAGCTTGGTTCAAGCGGGGGGGCTAAATACGCAGTATTTT. Amino acid sequence: CASSLVQAGGLNTQYF. Full variable domain (missing parts from reference TRBV5-4 and TRBJ2-3): ETGVTQSPTHLIKTRGQQVTLRCSSQSGHNTVSWYQQALGQGPQFIFQYYREEENGRGNFPPRFSGLQFPNYSSELNVNALELDDSALYLCASSLVQAGGLNTQYFGPGTRLTVL.